The present T cell receptor beta chain was sequenced within a study of blood T cell repertoires in COVID-19. Trimming took off 1 base at V and 2 bases at J, with 10 bases between the two ends. The CDR3 totals 16 residues. Germline CDR1 reads SGHRS; CDR2 reads YFSETQ. Authors' processing steps: Estimation of nucleated cell counts relied on the amplification of reference gene primers. Profiling relied on immunoSEQ multiplex PCR, and the TCRdb table lists in-frame clones only, not all of them. From that table come the V and J calls and clone size; the DNA was used to work out D and trimming. The data contain about 260,000 clones, more than 70% of them singletons.

The sample comprised peripheral blood. The chain couples TRBV5-1 to TRBJ1-6; D possibly corresponds to TRBD1 (5 bases). The receptor was isolated from a woman aged 50 to 60 with acute or convalescent COVID-19. CDR3 protein: CASSLLGDTYNSPLHF. CDR3 in DNA: TGCGCCAGCAGCTTGTTAGGGGATACCTATAATTCACCCCTCCACTTT.